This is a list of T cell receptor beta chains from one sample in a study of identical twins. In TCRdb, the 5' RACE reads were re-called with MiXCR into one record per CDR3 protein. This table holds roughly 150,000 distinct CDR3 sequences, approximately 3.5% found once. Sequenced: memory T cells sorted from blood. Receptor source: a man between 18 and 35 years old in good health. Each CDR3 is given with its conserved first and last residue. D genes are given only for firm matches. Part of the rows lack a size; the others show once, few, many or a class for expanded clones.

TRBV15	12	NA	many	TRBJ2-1	CATSRDWSEQFF	TGTGCCACCAGCAGAGATTGGAGTGAGCAGTTCTTC
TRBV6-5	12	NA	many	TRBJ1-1	CASSRRDTEAFF	TGTGCCAGCAGCCGCCGGGACACTGAAGCTTTCTTT
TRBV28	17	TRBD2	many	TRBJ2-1	CASSFRGVGTSGREWFF	TGTGCCAGCAGTTTTCGAGGAGTCGGGACTAGCGGGAGGGAATGGTTCTTC
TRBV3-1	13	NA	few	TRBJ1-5	CASSTTDNQPQHF	TGTGCCAGCAGCACCACTGACAATCAGCCCCAGCATTTT
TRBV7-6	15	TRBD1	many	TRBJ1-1	CASSWGQGGGTEAFF	TGTGCCAGCAGCTGGGGACAGGGGGGGGGCACTGAAGCTTTCTTT
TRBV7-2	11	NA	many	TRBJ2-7	CASSAAYEQYF	TGTGCCAGCAGCGCGGCATACGAGCAGTACTTC
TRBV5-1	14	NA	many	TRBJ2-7	CASSLGGGEDEQYF	TGCGCCAGCAGCTTGGGGGGGGGCGAGGACGAGCAGTACTTC
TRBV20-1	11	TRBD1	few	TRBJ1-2	CSARDGSDRGF	TGCAGTGCTAGAGATGGCAGCGACAGGGGATTC
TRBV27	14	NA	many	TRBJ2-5	CASSLYGTGETQYF	TGTGCCAGCAGTTTGTATGGAACTGGGGAGACCCAGTACTTC
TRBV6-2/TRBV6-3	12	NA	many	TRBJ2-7	CASRDNQYEQYF	TGTGCCAGCAGGGACAACCAGTACGAGCAGTACTTC
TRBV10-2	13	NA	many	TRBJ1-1	CASSGRDTLEAFF	TGCGCCAGCAGTGGAAGGGACACGCTTGAAGCTTTCTTT
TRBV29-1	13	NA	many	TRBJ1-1	CSASSGLNTEAFF	TGCAGCGCCAGCTCAGGATTGAACACTGAAGCTTTCTTT
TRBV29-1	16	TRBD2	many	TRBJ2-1	CSVDPAGGLSYNEQFF	TGCAGCGTTGATCCAGCGGGAGGCCTATCCTACAATGAGCAGTTCTTC
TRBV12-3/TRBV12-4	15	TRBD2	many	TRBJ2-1	CASRRSGRVYNEQFF	TGTGCCAGCAGACGTAGCGGGAGGGTCTACAATGAGCAGTTCTTC
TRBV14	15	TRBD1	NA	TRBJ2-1	CASSRGGTGNFEQFF	TGTGCCAGCAGCCGCGGTGGGACAGGGAATTTTGAGCAGTTCTTC
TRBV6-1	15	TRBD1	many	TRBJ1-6	CASGEGAKRNSPLHF	TGTGCCAGCGGGGAGGGGGCCAAACGCAATTCACCCCTCCACTTT
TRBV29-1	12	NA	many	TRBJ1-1	CSVHGSDTEAFF	TGCAGCGTTCATGGATCGGACACTGAAGCTTTCTTT
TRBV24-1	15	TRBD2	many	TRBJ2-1	CATSDLLGLDNEQFF	TGTGCCACCAGTGATTTGCTGGGACTAGACAATGAGCAGTTCTTC
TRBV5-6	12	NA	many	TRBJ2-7	CASSPWDGEQYF	TGTGCCAGCAGCCCCTGGGACGGCGAGCAGTACTTC
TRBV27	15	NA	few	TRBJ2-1	CASSLRGNSYNEQFF	TGTGCCAGCAGTTTGCGTGGGAACTCCTACAATGAGCAGTTCTTC
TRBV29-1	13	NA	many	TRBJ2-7	CSVGSPGSYEQYF	TGCAGCGTTGGGTCTCCGGGTTCCTACGAGCAGTACTTC
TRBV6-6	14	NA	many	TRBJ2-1	CASSRLAAYNEQFF	TGTGCCAGCAGCAGGTTAGCGGCCTACAATGAGCAGTTCTTC
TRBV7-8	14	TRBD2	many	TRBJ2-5	CASSLSAGGTTQYF	TGTGCCAGCAGCTTAAGCGCGGGAGGGACGACCCAGTACTTC
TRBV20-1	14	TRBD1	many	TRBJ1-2	CSARSWDRADGYTF	TGCAGTGCTAGATCCTGGGACAGGGCGGACGGCTACACCTTC
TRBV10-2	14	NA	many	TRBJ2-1	CASSQPGVSNEQFF	TGCGCCAGCAGTCAGCCGGGAGTAAGCAATGAGCAGTTCTTC
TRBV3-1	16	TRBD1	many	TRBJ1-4	CASSHSLRTGGEKLFF	TGTGCCAGCAGCCATTCATTAAGGACAGGGGGAGAAAAACTGTTTTTT
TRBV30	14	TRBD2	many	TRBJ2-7	CAWRTAGTRREQYF	TGTGCCTGGAGGACCGCCGGGACTAGGCGGGAGCAGTACTTC
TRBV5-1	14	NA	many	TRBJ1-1	CASSPGHQNTEAFF	TGCGCCAGCAGCCCGGGACATCAGAACACTGAAGCTTTCTTT
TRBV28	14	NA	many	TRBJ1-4	CASGFQGPNEKLFF	TGTGCCAGCGGCTTTCAGGGACCTAATGAAAAACTGTTTTTT
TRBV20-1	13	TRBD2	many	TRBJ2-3	CSAIGLAGDTQYF	TGCAGTGCTATCGGACTAGCGGGGGATACGCAGTATTTT
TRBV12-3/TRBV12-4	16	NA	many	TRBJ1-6	CASSFSAGRGNSPLHF	TGTGCCAGCAGTTTTTCGGCGGGAAGGGGTAATTCACCCCTCCACTTT
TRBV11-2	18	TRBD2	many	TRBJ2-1	CASSLESGRAVIYNEQFF	TGTGCCAGCAGCTTAGAAAGCGGGAGGGCCGTAATCTACAATGAGCAGTTCTTC
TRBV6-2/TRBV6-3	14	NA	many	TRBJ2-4	CASRPRDGKNIQYF	TGTGCCAGCAGGCCCAGGGACGGCAAAAACATTCAGTACTTC
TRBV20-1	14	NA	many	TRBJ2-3	CSARVALPTDTQYF	TGCAGTGCTAGGGTAGCGTTACCCACAGATACGCAGTATTTT
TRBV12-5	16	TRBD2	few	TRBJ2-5	CASGPSGRAEEETQYF	TGTGCTAGTGGGCCGAGCGGGAGGGCCGAGGAGGAGACCCAGTACTTC
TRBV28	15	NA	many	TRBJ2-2	CASSLGADYTGELFF	TGTGCCAGCAGTTTAGGTGCGGATTACACCGGGGAGCTGTTTTTT
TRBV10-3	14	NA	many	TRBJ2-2	CAISERRATHELFF	TGTGCCATCAGTGAAAGAAGGGCTACCCATGAGCTGTTTTTT
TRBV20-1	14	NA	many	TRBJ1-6	CSARDGTGRSPLHF	TGCAGTGCTAGAGATGGAACAGGGCGATCACCCCTCCACTTT
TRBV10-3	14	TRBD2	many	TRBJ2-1	CAIRGLADFNEQFF	TGTGCCATCAGGGGACTAGCGGATTTCAATGAGCAGTTCTTC
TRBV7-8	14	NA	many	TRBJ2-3	CASSPLATTDTQYF	TGTGCCAGCAGCCCGCTCGCGACCACAGATACGCAGTATTTT
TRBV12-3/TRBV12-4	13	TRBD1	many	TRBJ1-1	CASSWPRQGEAFF	TGTGCCAGCAGTTGGCCCAGACAGGGTGAAGCTTTCTTT
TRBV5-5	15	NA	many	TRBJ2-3	CASSGGGHYTDTQYF	TGTGCCAGCAGCGGGGGCGGGCACTACACAGATACGCAGTATTTT
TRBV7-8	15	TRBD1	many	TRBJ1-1	CASSRRDRVNTEAFF	TGTGCCAGCAGCCGCCGGGACAGGGTGAACACTGAAGCTTTCTTT
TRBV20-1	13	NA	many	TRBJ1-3	CSALWELGNTIYF	TGCAGTGCCCTTTGGGAGCTTGGAAACACCATATATTTT
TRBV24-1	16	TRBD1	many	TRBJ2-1	CATSDPDRGHHNEQFF	TGTGCCACCAGTGACCCCGACAGGGGCCACCACAATGAGCAGTTCTTC
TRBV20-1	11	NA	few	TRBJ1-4	CRADSSEKLFF	TGCAGGGCTGACAGTTCCGAAAAACTGTTTTTT
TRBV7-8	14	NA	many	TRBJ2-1	CASSVAEDYNEQFF	TGTGCCAGCAGTGTAGCGGAAGACTACAATGAGCAGTTCTTC
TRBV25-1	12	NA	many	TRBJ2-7	CASSDFSYEQYF	TGTGCCAGCAGTGACTTCTCCTACGAGCAGTACTTC
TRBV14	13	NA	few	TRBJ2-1	CASSQDTGRKQFF	TGTGCCAGCAGCCAAGATACGGGCCGGAAGCAGTTCTTC
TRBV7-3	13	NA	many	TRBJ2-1	CASSPPSYNEQFF	TGTGCCAGCAGCCCCCCATCCTACAATGAGCAGTTCTTC
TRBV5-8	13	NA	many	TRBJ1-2	CASSFDANYGYTF	TGTGCCAGCAGCTTTGACGCTAACTATGGCTACACCTTC
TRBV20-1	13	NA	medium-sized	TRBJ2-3	CSASTMSTDTQYF	TGCAGTGCTAGCACGATGAGCACAGATACGCAGTATTTT
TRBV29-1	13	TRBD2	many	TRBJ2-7	CSASGRVSYEQYF	TGCAGCGCCTCTGGGAGGGTATCCTACGAGCAGTACTTC